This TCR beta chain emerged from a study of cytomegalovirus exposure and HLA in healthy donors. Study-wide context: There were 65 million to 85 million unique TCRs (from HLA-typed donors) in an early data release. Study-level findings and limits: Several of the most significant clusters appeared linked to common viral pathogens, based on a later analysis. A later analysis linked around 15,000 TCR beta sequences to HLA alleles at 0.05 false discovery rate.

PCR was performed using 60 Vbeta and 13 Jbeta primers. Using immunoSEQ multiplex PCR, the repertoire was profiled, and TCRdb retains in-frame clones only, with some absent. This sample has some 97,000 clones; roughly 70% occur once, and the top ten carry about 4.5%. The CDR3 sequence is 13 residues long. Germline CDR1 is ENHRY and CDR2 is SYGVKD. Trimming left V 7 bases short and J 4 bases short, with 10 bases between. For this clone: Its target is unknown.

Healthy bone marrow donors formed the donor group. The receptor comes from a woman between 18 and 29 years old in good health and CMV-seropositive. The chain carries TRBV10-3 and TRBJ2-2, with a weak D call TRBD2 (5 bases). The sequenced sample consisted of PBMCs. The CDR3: CAITPEGTGELFF. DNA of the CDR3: TGTGCCATCACCCCCGAGGGCACCGGGGAGCTGTTTTTT.